These 28 T cell receptor beta chains were all obtained from the same sample, sequenced in a study of cytomegalovirus exposure and HLA in healthy donors. The PCR made use of 60 Vbeta and 13 Jbeta primers. The data were produced by immunoSEQ multiplex PCR, yet TCRdb's version contains in-frame clones alone and is incomplete. In the table there are 60,000 to 85,000 clones, around 82% of which are singletons. What was sequenced was PBMCs. The receptors here all came from a man in his forties in good health and CMV-seronegative.

This chain links TRBV6-6 with TRBJ2-1; 7 bases fit TRBD1. The V gene end was trimmed by 4 bases and the J gene end by 1 base; junction bases not matched to a gene: 1. This CDR3 spans 14 amino acids. The V gene's germline CDR1 is MNHNY and CDR2 SVGAGI (reference sequence). The CDR3 sequence is CASSLTGSYNEQFF. The CDR3 nucleotides read TGTGCCAGCAGTTTGACAGGGTCCTACAATGAGCAGTTCTTC.

This chain uses TRBV9 with TRBJ2-1; 11 bases align to TRBD1. Germline V gives CDR1 SGDLS, CDR2 YYNGEE. This CDR3 has 14 amino acids. The J segment lost 15 bases and the V segment lost 0 bases, leaving 8 bases of the junction unmatched. As DNA, the CDR3 is TGTGCCAGCAGCGTAGTGGGACAGGGGGTTCTCGTGTTCTTC. This translates into CASSVVGQGVLVFF.

This rearrangement joins TRBV5-5 to TRBJ2-7; D perhaps matches TRBD1 (6 bases). Trimming left V 0 bases short and J 2 bases short, with 6 bases between. The CDR3 is 13 amino acids. Looked up from germline, CDR1 is SGHKS and CDR2 is YYEKEE (reference sequence). DNA of the CDR3: TGTGCCAGCAGCTTGGACAGGGCCTACGAGCAGTACTTC. This translates into CASSLDRAYEQYF.

The chain links TRBV7-3 to TRBJ1-1, with D perhaps matching TRBD1 (5 bases). This CDR3 region has 15 residues. V was pared by 2 bases and J by 1 base, with 11 bases between. Germline loops: CDR1 SGHTA, CDR2 FQGTGA. The CDR3 bases are TGTGCCAGCAGCTTAGGCGTCCAGGGGAACACTGAAGCTTTCTTT. It specifies CASSLGVQGNTEAFF.

This chain uses TRBV4-2 with TRBJ2-5; D gene ambiguous. The better agreement between TRBJ2-7 and the DNA end casts doubt on the J call. The germline CDR1 and CDR2 sequences are LGHNA and YNFKEQ. The CDR3 covers 15 residues. CDR3 nucleotide sequence: TGTGCCAGCAGCCAAGACGAGGAGATCTCCTACGAGCAGTACTTC. As protein: CASSQDEEISYEQYF.

This sequence joins TRBV5-1 and TRBJ2-7, with D possibly being TRBD1 (6 bases). Germline V CDR1 and CDR2: SGHRS, YFSETQ. Trimming removed 4 bases at V and 3 bases at J, with 20 bases between. The CDR3 sequence is 16 residues long. The CDR3 region has the DNA TGCGCCAGCAGCCCACCTCGACAGGAGCTTTACTACGAGCAGTACTTC. Residues: CASSPPRQELYYEQYF.

CDR3 sequence reads: CASSRTGRPEAFF. In nucleotides, the CDR3 is TGTGCCAGCTCACGGACAGGGCGACCTGAAGCTTTCTTT. This chain joins TRBV18 and TRBJ1-1; 8 positions match TRBD1. This CDR3 is 13 amino acids long. Germline values: CDR1 KGHSH, CDR2 LQKENI. J lost 6 bases, V lost 4 bases, and 4 bases had no gene match.

The chain employs TRBV7-2 and TRBJ1-4; possible D gene TRBD1, 6 bases. V gave up 4 bases and J gave up 3 bases, with 9 bases separating them. Germline CDR1 reads SGHTA; CDR2 reads FQGNSA. The CDR3 extends over 14 amino acids. The chain's CDR3 is CASSSQGPNEKLFF. The CDR3 DNA sequence: TGTGCCAGCAGCTCCCAGGGGCCTAATGAAAAACTGTTTTTT.

The V gene is TRBV7-9, the J gene TRBJ2-3; the D gene is possibly TRBD1 (5 bases). This CDR3 comprises 15 residues. The germline V gene has CDR1 SEHNR and CDR2 FQNEAQ (reference sequence). V lost 5 bases to trimming and J lost 5 bases, with 17 bases between them. The CDR3 DNA follows: TGTGCCAGCAGCCCCAGGTGGAACCAGGGAGATACGCAGTATTTT. It codes for CASSPRWNQGDTQYF.

The chain is built from TRBV30 and TRBJ2-5; TRBD1 matches 8 bases. The CDR3 is made up of 13 amino acids. Germline V lookup: CDR1 GTSNPN, CDR2 SVGIG (reference sequence). The trim removed 4 bases at V and 5 bases at J, leaving 6 bases unmatched. This CDR3 is CAWTGTGFETQYF. The CDR3 nucleotides read TGTGCCTGGACTGGGACAGGTTTTGAGACCCAGTACTTC.

On this clone itself: Germline is not matched at one junction end, which may reflect a read error. V gene TRBV6-1 combines with J gene TRBJ1-2; 7 nucleotides align to TRBD1. The CDR3 runs to 11 residues. Germline CDR1 is MNHNS and CDR2 is SASEGT. The CDR3 DNA is TGTTCCAGCCAGGGGGGCTATGGCTACACCTTC. As protein: CSSQGGYGYTF.

This chain uses TRBV4-1 with TRBJ2-2; 11 nucleotides line up with TRBD2. Germline V gives CDR1 MGHRA, CDR2 YSYEKL. The CDR3 contains 17 residues. With V trimmed by 1 base and J by 5 bases, 6 bases remained unmatched. The DNA for the CDR3 is TGCGCCAGCAGCCAAGTAGCGGGGGGGCCCGGGACCGGGGAGCTGTTTTTT. Protein sequence: CASSQVAGGPGTGELFF.

This clone has just a few counts. This chain uses TRBV19 with TRBJ2-4; D is uncertain. The CDR3 sequence is 16 residues long. CDR1 LNHDA and CDR2 SQIVND come from the germline V gene (reference sequence). V dropped 3 bases and J dropped 7 bases, with 19 bases sitting between them. The DNA of the CDR3 is TGTGCCAGTAGTATTCCCCGGGTCCAAAGTGGGAACATTCAGTACTTC. Translation: CASSIPRVQSGNIQYF.

This clone was seen a few times. The gene calls are TRBV5-1 and TRBJ2-7, with TRBD1 matching 7 bases. From germline, CDR1 is SGHRS and CDR2 YFSETQ. This CDR3 is 14 amino acids long. After removal of 0 bases from V and 2 bases from J, the junction contained 2 bases not matched to a gene. CDR3 nucleotides: TGCGCCAGCAGCTTGGGGACAGGACCCTACGAGCAGTACTTC. Its translation: CASSLGTGPYEQYF.

In the case of this clone: Other DNA sequences from this sample encode an identical CDR3 as well. The chain joins TRBV6-1 to TRBJ2-7; 7 positions agree with TRBD1. Unmatched junction bases numbered 1, after V lost 5 bases and J lost 0 bases. Germline V gives CDR1 MNHNS, CDR2 SASEGT. CDR3 length: 13 residues. The CDR3 is CASSRTGSYEQYF. DNA of the CDR3: TGTGCCAGCAGTCGGACAGGCTCCTACGAGCAGTACTTC.

The CDR3 nucleotides are TGCGCCAGCAGCCCCTCGGGGGAGCTGTTTTTT. Translating it yields CASSPSGELFF. This sequence joins TRBV5-1 and TRBJ2-2; D gene uncertain. CDR3 size: 11 residues. Per the germline V gene, CDR1 is SGHRS and CDR2 is YFSETQ. Trimming removed 4 bases at V and 8 bases at J, with 6 bases between.

This clone came up once. V is TRBV7-9 and J is TRBJ2-5; D uncertain. The tail of the sequence fits TRBJ2-7 better, so the J call may be wrong. The CDR3 is 13 residues long. The germline V gene encodes CDR1 SEHNR and CDR2 FQNEAQ (reference sequence). For the CDR3, the DNA is TGTGCCAGCAGCTTTAAGAGCTCCTACGAGCAGTACTTC. Its translation: CASSFKSSYEQYF.

The chain links TRBV6-5 to TRBJ2-7; 10 bases agree with TRBD1. Trimming removed 6 bases from V and 0 bases from J; junction bases left unmatched: 2. CDR1 is MNHEY, CDR2 SVGAGI, per germline. The CDR3 spans 14 residues. As DNA, the CDR3 is TGTGCCAGCAGGGGGACAGGGGCCTCCTACGAGCAGTACTTC. Amino acids: CASRGTGASYEQYF.

This chain joins TRBV6-4 and TRBJ1-5, with D perhaps TRBD1 (6 bases). Per germline, CDR1 MRHNA and CDR2 SNTAGT. CDR3 size: 15 residues. Trimming removed 3 bases at V and 1 base at J, with 10 bases between. In DNA form, the CDR3 reads TGTGCCAGCAGTGAGTCGACAGGAAGCAATCAGCCCCAGCATTTT. This sequence encodes CASSESTGSNQPQHF.

This chain joins TRBV25-1 and TRBJ1-2; D is possibly TRBD1 (5 bases). V lost 10 bases and J lost 5, with 20 bases in between. This CDR3 contains 14 residues. Germline V CDR1 and CDR2: MGHDK, SYGVNS. CDR3: CATTEGPGPYGYTF. CDR3 nucleotides: TGTGCCACCACGGAGGGCCCGGGGCCTTATGGCTACACCTTC.

The chain carries TRBV30 and TRBJ2-7, with D perhaps matching TRBD1 (6 bases). Trimming left V 4 bases short and J 3 bases short, with 10 bases between. The CDR3 spans 12 residues. Germline CDR1 reads GTSNPN; CDR2 reads SVGIG (reference sequence). The CDR3 DNA sequence: TGTGCCTGGAATAGACAGGACTACGAGCAGTACTTC. Its protein product is CAWNRQDYEQYF.

V gene TRBV7-2 combines with J gene TRBJ2-7; TRBD1 might be the D (6 bases). The germline V and J ends were trimmed by 5 bases and 3 bases, with 17 bases remaining between them. CDR1 is SGHTA and CDR2 is FQGNSA in the germline V gene. This CDR3 region has 15 residues. The CDR3 DNA follows: TGTGCCAGCAGCGCTAAGGGACAAGATTTCTACGAGCAGTACTTC. Translation gives CASSAKGQDFYEQYF.

The CDR3 spells CASNAEQRYTF. As DNA, the CDR3 is TGTGCCAGCAACGCGGAGCAGCGCTACACCTTC. The gene calls are TRBV6-1 and TRBJ1-2; no clear D gene. The CDR3 loop spans 11 amino acids. Germline loops: CDR1 MNHNS, CDR2 SASEGT. V was trimmed by 7 bases and J by 9 bases, leaving 12 bases between them.

The chain is built from TRBV18 and TRBJ2-2, with 9 nucleotides matching TRBD1. This CDR3 spans 15 amino acids. The V gene end was trimmed by 3 bases and the J gene end by 4 bases; junction bases not matched to a gene: 3. Germline V gives CDR1 KGHSH, CDR2 LQKENI. The CDR3: CASSPGTGTTGELFF. The CDR3 bases are TGTGCCAGCTCACCCGGGACAGGGACCACCGGGGAGCTGTTTTTT.

This clone is medium-sized by share. The chain recombines TRBV7-3 with TRBJ1-1; 7 nucleotides align to TRBD1. Germline trimming cut 6 bases from V and 6 bases from J; bases unmatched to any gene: 7. In germline, CDR1 is SGHTA, CDR2 FQGTGA. The CDR3 spans 13 residues. Written as DNA, the CDR3 is TGTGCCAGCAGAAGCACAGGGGCCGCTGAAGCTTTCTTT. Amino acid sequence: CASRSTGAAEAFF.

The chain recombines TRBV5-4 with TRBJ2-3, with TRBD2 identical over 11 bases. This CDR3 contains 16 residues. Germline V gene lookup returns CDR1 SGHNT and CDR2 YYREEE (reference sequence). V gave up 4 bases and J gave up 1 base; unmatched junction bases: 5. The CDR3 reads CASSGLAGGGTDTQYF. As DNA, the CDR3 is TGTGCCAGCAGCGGATTAGCGGGGGGGGGCACAGATACGCAGTATTTT.

The genes are TRBV21-1 and TRBJ2-7; the table's D call, TRBD1, was not checked against the DNA. TRBV21-1 constitutes a pseudogene. This CDR3 contains 18 residues. CDR3: CASSKGRTDTNISYEQYF. In DNA form, the CDR3 reads TGTGCCAGCAGCAAAGGAAGGACGGACACCAACATATCCTACGAGCAGTACTTC.

This chain joins TRBV5-1 and TRBJ1-2; TRBD1 aligns across 8 bases. V was pared by 0 bases and J by 8 bases, with 9 bases of the junction left unmatched. Germline V CDR1 and CDR2: SGHRS, YFSETQ. This CDR3 has 15 amino acids. The CDR3 loop is CASSLGGQAREGYTF. As DNA, the CDR3 is TGCGCCAGCAGCTTGGGGGGACAGGCCCGAGAGGGCTACACCTTC.